This record covers a single T cell receptor beta chain. V shed 2 bases, J shed 0 bases, and the junction held 0 bases outside the gene matches. CDR1 and CDR2 from the germline V gene are ENHRY and SYGVKD. CDR3 length: 16 amino acids. The data were obtained in a study of T cell changes during pregnancy in multiple sclerosis. Data came from immunoSEQ multiplex PCR; TCRdb stores just in-frame clones and leaves some out. The sample gives fewer than 85,000 clones, 75% to 90% of which show up once; approximately 1.9% is in the top ten. This chain uses TRBV10-3 with TRBJ2-3; 12 positions agree with TRBD2. Here the sequenced sample was peripheral blood, taken before pregnancy. The clonotype was recovered from a female donor with multiple sclerosis, enrolled in a pregnancy study. In DNA form, the CDR3 reads TGTGCCATCAGTGAGGGACTAGCGGGAAGCACAGATACGCAGTATTTT. Translation: CAISEGLAGSTDTQYF.